These 30 T cell receptor beta chains were sequenced from one sample in a study of response to subunit inactivated influenza vaccine. MiXCR was run by TCRdb on the RT-PCR reads, yielding one entry per CDR3 protein. Among a few hundred thousand distinct CDR3 sequences listed, approximately 7.8% were seen once. The input for sequencing was PBMCs from blood, taken roughly 24 months after vaccination. The receptors here all came from a man aged 50 to 69 who received an inactivated influenza vaccine.

This clonotype was counted at least ten times. The gene calls are TRBV2 and TRBJ2-7; D possibly matches TRBD1 or TRBD2 (5 bases each). This CDR3 contains 14 residues. V gave up 5 bases and J gave up 5 bases, with 16 bases separating them. Looked up from germline, CDR1 is SNHLY and CDR2 is FYNNEI. CDR3 region: CASSQGTERNEQYF. CDR3 DNA sequence: TGTGCCAGCAGTCAAGGGACCGAGAGGAACGAGCAGTACTTC. The whole variable domain, filled in from reference TRBV2 and TRBJ2-7, reads EPEVTQTPSHQVTQMGQEVILRCVPISNHLYFYWYRQILGQKVEFLVSFYNNEISEKSEIFDDQFSVERPDGSNFTLKIRSTKLEDSAMYFCASSQGTERNEQYFGPGTRLTVT.

This clonotype was counted a few times. The chain recombines TRBV4-1 with TRBJ2-6, with D unresolved. The CDR3 is made up of 16 amino acids. Germline V gene sequence: CDR1 MGHRA, CDR2 YSYEKL. Trimming cost V 5 bases and J 5 bases, with 16 bases left between them. CDR3 DNA: TGCGCCAGCAGCGACCCCGTGACCACAAGGGCCAACGTCCTGACTTTC. Translation gives CASSDPVTTRANVLTF.

The chain uses TRBV5-4 and TRBJ2-3; 8 bases align to TRBD2. Germline values: CDR1 SGHNT, CDR2 YYREEE (reference sequence). The CDR3 loop spans 19 amino acids. J gave up 2 bases and V 2 bases, and 16 bases lay outside the gene matches. DNA for the CDR3: TGTGCCAGCAGCTTAGGGGAGACTAGCGAGACTCCCTACACAGATACGCAGTATTTT. This translates into CASSLGETSETPYTDTQYF.

Only a few counts were recorded for this clonotype. The chain is built from TRBV6-2 or TRBV6-3 and TRBJ1-6; 7 positions match TRBD1. Germline lookup yields CDR1 MNHEY and CDR2 SVGEGT. J gave up 8 bases and V 5 bases, and 6 bases lay outside the gene matches. This CDR3 is 14 amino acids long. CDR3 loop: CASSIADRYSPLHF. In DNA, the CDR3 is TGTGCCAGCAGTATCGCGGACAGGTATTCACCCCTCCACTTT.

The rearrangement uses TRBV12-3 or TRBV12-4 and TRBJ2-2; 7 nucleotides agree with TRBD1. This CDR3 region has 16 residues. J lost 1 base, V lost 5 bases, and 7 bases had no gene match. CDR3 sequence reads: CASSHLTGLNTGELFF. CDR3 in DNA: TGTGCCAGCAGTCACCTGACAGGGCTGAACACCGGGGAGCTGTTTTTT.

This clonotype was counted a few times. The germline gene is not matched at one end of the junction; a read error may be the cause. The rearrangement links TRBV3-1 to TRBJ2-3; D is undetermined. Germline V gene sequence: CDR1 LGHDT, CDR2 YNNKEL (reference sequence). The CDR3 consists of 13 residues. CDR3 sequence: CASSDGTVKVLRF. The CDR3 DNA sequence: TGTGCCAGCAGCGACGGAACGGTAAAAGTCCTCCGCTTT.

This clonotype occurred many times. The chain couples TRBV4-3 to TRBJ2-1; D ambiguous. Between the trimmed V and J ends, which lost 1 base and 1 base, there was a span of 8 bases. The germline V gene encodes CDR1 LGHNA and CDR2 YSLEER. This CDR3 contains 15 residues. This CDR3 reads CASSQAGQSYNEQFF. In DNA, the CDR3 is TGCGCCAGCAGCCAAGCAGGTCAGTCCTACAATGAGCAGTTCTTC.

The chain combines TRBV7-8 with TRBJ2-1; the D gene is possibly TRBD2 (6 bases). CDR3 length equals 15 residues. V gave up 5 bases and J gave up 10 bases, with 21 bases separating them. The germline gives CDR1 SGHVS, CDR2 FQNEAQ. The CDR3 coding sequence is TGTGCCAGCAGCCGGGGCCCCCGGGGGTCCCACGAGCAGTTCTTC. Translating gives CASSRGPRGSHEQFF.

This clonotype was counted a few times. The V call is TRBV29-1, the J call TRBJ1-1; D uncertain. This CDR3 is 13 amino acids long. Trimming pared 3 bases from V and 4 bases from J, leaving 12 bases between. Per germline, CDR1 SQVTM and CDR2 ANQGSEA. The CDR3 bases are TGCAGCGTTGACTCTGCCGGAAGCACTGAAGCTTTCTTT. It yields the protein CSVDSAGSTEAFF.

This clonotype showed up many times. This rearrangement joins TRBV19 to TRBJ2-1; 10 bases agree with TRBD1. Germline trimming cut 9 bases from V and 8 bases from J; bases unmatched to any gene: 10. The germline V gene encodes CDR1 LNHDA and CDR2 SQIVND (reference sequence). This CDR3 is 14 amino acids long. CDR3 protein: CASKTGQGHYEQFF. CDR3 bases: TGTGCCAGCAAGACGGGACAGGGGCATTATGAGCAGTTCTTC.

This chain links TRBV4-1 with TRBJ2-7; D is unresolved. The CDR3 runs to 15 residues. CDR1 and CDR2 (germline): MGHRA, YSYEKL. With 0 bases removed from V and 0 bases from J, the gap between germline ends came to 9 bases. The DNA of the CDR3 is TGCGCCAGCAGCCAAGAGCAGGTCCCCTCCTACGAGCAGTACTTC. Residues: CASSQEQVPSYEQYF.

This clonotype occurred many times. The V call is TRBV12-3 or TRBV12-4, the J call TRBJ2-2; 10 bases match TRBD1. The CDR3 totals 15 residues. J gave up 6 bases and V 6 bases, and 7 bases lay outside the gene matches. The chain's CDR3 is CASRSGTGVAGELFF. The CDR3 DNA reads as TGTGCCAGCAGATCGGGGACAGGGGTTGCCGGGGAGCTGTTTTTT.

The rearrangement joins TRBV7-9 to TRBJ2-7; TRBD1 aligns across 9 bases. CDR1 is SEHNR and CDR2 is FQNEAQ in the germline V gene (reference sequence). J lost 7 bases, V lost 6 bases, and 13 bases had no gene match. The length of the CDR3 is 15 residues. CDR3 bases: TGTGCCAGCAGTCCTATTACCGGGACAGGGAAGGAGCAGTACTTC. Protein sequence: CASSPITGTGKEQYF.

This clonotype was observed a few times. This chain uses TRBV5-1 with TRBJ1-1; a possible D gene is TRBD1 (6 bases). The CDR3 is 14 amino acids. With 1 base removed from V and 4 bases from J, the gap between germline ends came to 11 bases. CDR1 SGHRS and CDR2 YFSETQ come from the germline V gene. CDR3 nucleotide sequence: TGCGCCAGCAGCTTGAGGACAGAGGGCACTGAAGCTTTCTTT. This sequence encodes CASSLRTEGTEAFF.

This clonotype occurred a few times. CDR3 region: CASSSPAGRGPSYNEQFF. CDR3 coding DNA: TGTGCCAGCAGTTCGCCCGCGGGTCGGGGACCCTCCTACAATGAGCAGTTCTTC. The chain is built from TRBV27 and TRBJ2-1, with D perhaps given as TRBD1 or TRBD2 (5 bases each). V was cut by 4 bases and J by 0 bases, with 19 bases left in between. CDR1 and CDR2 (germline): MNHEY, SMNVEV (reference sequence). The CDR3 length is 18 residues.

This chain links TRBV5-1 with TRBJ2-1; perhaps TRBD2 as D (5 bases). Germline lookup yields CDR1 SGHRS and CDR2 YFSETQ. CDR3 length: 16 residues. V was cut by 0 bases and J by 0 bases, with 10 bases left in between. CDR3 amino acids: CASSLVSVSSYNEQFF. The CDR3 region has the DNA TGCGCCAGCAGCTTGGTTAGCGTGAGCTCCTACAATGAGCAGTTCTTC. Full variable domain (missing parts from reference TRBV5-1 and TRBJ2-1): KAGVTQTPRYLIKTRGQQVTLSCSPISGHRSVSWYQQTPGQGLQFLFEYFSETQRNKGNFPGRFSGRQFSNSRSEMNVSTLELGDSALYLCASSLVSVSSYNEQFFGPGTRLTVL.

The rearrangement uses TRBV20-1 and TRBJ2-3, with 15 bases that match TRBD2. The CDR3 has 17 amino acids. CDR1 and CDR2 from the germline V gene are DFQATT and SNEGSKA (reference sequence). The junction had 8 bases not matched to a gene; V was cut back by 5 bases and J by 2 bases. The CDR3 nucleotides are TGCAGTGCTCGTCCGGGACTAGCGGGGGGCAACACAGATACGCAGTATTTT. Amino acids: CSARPGLAGGNTDTQYF.

This clonotype has a count of ten or more. This chain uses TRBV20-1 with TRBJ2-2; D is possibly TRBD1 (7 bases). Germline CDR1 is DFQATT and CDR2 is SNEGSKA (reference sequence). The CDR3 has 16 amino acids. V lost 6 bases, J lost 0 bases, and 17 bases lay in between. CDR3 nucleotides: TGCAGTGCCTATACAGGGGAGGTGGCGAACACCGGGGAGCTGTTTTTT. Its translation: CSAYTGEVANTGELFF.

This clonotype appeared many times. The V gene is TRBV4-2, the J gene TRBJ2-1; D unresolved. In germline, CDR1 is LGHNA, CDR2 YNFKEQ. The CDR3 has 14 amino acids. V lost 0 bases and J 2 bases, leaving 5 bases between the germline ends. CDR3 protein: CASSQDTPYNEQFF. The CDR3, as DNA: TGTGCCAGCAGCCAAGATACCCCCTACAATGAGCAGTTCTTC.

The rearrangement uses TRBV6-1 and TRBJ2-1; 7 nucleotides agree with TRBD1. With 7 bases clipped from V and 5 bases from J, the junction kept 8 bases outside the gene matches. The length of the CDR3 is 14 residues. Germline V lookup: CDR1 MNHNS, CDR2 SASEGT. CDR3 sequence reads: CASTLDRNHNEQFF. The CDR3 DNA reads TGTGCCAGCACCCTGGACAGGAATCACAATGAGCAGTTCTTC.

This clonotype was seen more than once but under ten times. The CDR3 coding sequence is TGCGCCAGCAGCCTCTCCCGAGGGACAGGGGGTGAAAAACTGTTTTTT. Its protein is CASSLSRGTGGEKLFF. The chain is built from TRBV5-1 and TRBJ1-4; 11 bases are shared with TRBD1. The V and J ends lost 4 bases and 7 bases, in that order; junction bases with no gene match: 9. CDR3 length: 16 amino acids. Germline V gene data show CDR1 as SGHRS and CDR2 as YFSETQ.

This clonotype was seen only a few times. This chain uses TRBV11-2 with TRBJ2-5, with 8 bases aligning to TRBD1. Germline V gene lookup returns CDR1 SGHAT and CDR2 FQNNGV. CDR3 length: 18 amino acids. Losses at the gene ends were 4 bases for V and 2 bases for J; bases not matched to a gene: 15. CDR3 coding DNA: TGTGCCAGCAGCTCCCGGACAGGGCGAACGATCTTACAAGAGACCCAGTACTTC. Protein product: CASSSRTGRTILQETQYF.

This clonotype has a count of ten or more. The V call is TRBV4-2, the J call TRBJ2-7; D is possibly TRBD2 (5 bases). The CDR3 sequence is 16 residues long. CDR1 LGHNA and CDR2 YNFKEQ come from the germline V gene. Trimming took 1 base from V and 6 from J, leaving 19 bases between them. The CDR3 loop reads CASSQVGLQSIGEQYF. The CDR3 nucleotides read TGTGCCAGCAGCCAAGTTGGACTCCAATCGATTGGCGAGCAGTACTTC.

The CDR3 is CASSVRQGETDTQYF. The CDR3 DNA sequence: TGTGCCAGCAGCGTCCGACAGGGCGAAACAGATACGCAGTATTTT. V and J are TRBV9 and TRBJ2-3; TRBD1 aligns across 7 bases. Germline V gene sequence: CDR1 SGDLS, CDR2 YYNGEE. V trimming: 2 bases; J trimming: 3 bases; junction bases outside the gene matches: 6. The CDR3 loop spans 15 amino acids.

There are a few counts of this clonotype. This sequence joins TRBV6-2 or TRBV6-3 and TRBJ2-7; tentative D call: TRBD1 (6 bases). In germline, CDR1 is MNHEY, CDR2 SVGEGT. Trimming shortened V by 11 bases and J by 0 bases, and 11 bases separated the two germline ends. The CDR3 has 12 amino acids. The CDR3 DNA is TGTGCCTCCTGGGACAACTCCTACGAGCAGTACTTC. Protein product: CASWDNSYEQYF.

This sequence joins TRBV20-1 and TRBJ1-1; D remains unclear. Trimming took off 5 bases at V and 5 bases at J, with 12 bases between the two ends. The germline V gene encodes CDR1 DFQATT and CDR2 SNEGSKA (reference sequence). The CDR3 length is 12 residues. The CDR3 spells CSAFKSGTEAFF. DNA of the CDR3: TGCAGTGCTTTTAAATCTGGAACTGAAGCTTTCTTT.

This clonotype came up a few times. V is TRBV6-1 and J is TRBJ2-3; a possible D gene is TRBD2 (5 bases). The CDR3 covers 15 residues. V dropped 4 bases and J dropped 0 bases, with 11 bases sitting between them. Germline V lookup: CDR1 MNHNS, CDR2 SASEGT. CDR3 bases: TGTGCCAGCAGTGGCGGGTACGCTAGCACAGATACGCAGTATTTT. Translating it yields CASSGGYASTDTQYF.

The table lists this clonotype with a few counts. The chain couples TRBV12-3 or TRBV12-4 to TRBJ1-4; D is uncertain. Trimming took 6 bases from V and 4 from J, leaving 12 bases between them. This CDR3 contains 14 residues. The CDR3 sequence is CASSWTGINEKLFF. DNA of the CDR3: TGTGCCAGCAGCTGGACTGGGATTAATGAAAAACTGTTTTTT.

This clonotype was recorded many times. The CDR3 DNA reads TGCGCCATCAAGGACAGGGCGAACACCGGGGAGCTGTTTTTT. Residues: CAIKDRANTGELFF. V is TRBV5-1 and J is TRBJ2-2; TRBD1 matches 8 bases. Germline CDR1 is SGHRS and CDR2 is YFSETQ. The V gene end was trimmed by 9 bases and the J gene end by 0 bases; junction bases not matched to a gene: 4. This CDR3 spans 14 amino acids.

This clonotype was seen repeatedly, ten times or more. This chain connects TRBV20-1 to TRBJ1-4; 8 bases line up with TRBD1. J lost 8 bases, V lost 6 bases, and 11 bases had no gene match. Germline values: CDR1 DFQATT, CDR2 SNEGSKA (reference sequence). This CDR3 region has 14 residues. The DNA for the CDR3 is TGCAGTGCCGATAGACAGGGGAAGGGCGAAAAACTGTTTTTT. Translation gives CSADRQGKGEKLFF.